This T cell receptor beta chain was captured by sequencing in a study of blood T cell repertoires in COVID-19. For the study at large: Spain, Italy and the United States supplied samples that represented acute and convalescent COVID-19. Nucleic acid was either cDNA or gDNA, and it came from T cells, B-cell-depleted T cells, or PBMCs.

From germline, CDR1 is MNHEY and CDR2 SVGEGT. This CDR3 is built from 16 residues. Trimming removed 6 bases from V and 5 bases from J; junction bases left unmatched: 11. The authors' processing: Amplification from reference gene primers served as the basis for estimated nucleated cell counts. Repertoires were generated with immunoSEQ multiplex PCR, while TCRdb's copy carries only in-frame clones and drops some. That table furnishes V, J and clone size, whereas the DNA furnished D and trimming. The sample contains approximately 92,000 clones, roughly 89% of which appear only once. This clonotype was sampled from a man between 70 and 80 years old with active or convalescent COVID-19. Sequencing was carried out using peripheral blood. The V gene is TRBV6-2 or TRBV6-3, the J gene TRBJ2-4; TRBD2 matches 9 bases. The CDR3 loop is CASSYGISGGENIQYF. In nucleotides, the CDR3 is TGTGCCAGCAGCTATGGGATTAGCGGGGGTGAAAACATTCAGTACTTC.